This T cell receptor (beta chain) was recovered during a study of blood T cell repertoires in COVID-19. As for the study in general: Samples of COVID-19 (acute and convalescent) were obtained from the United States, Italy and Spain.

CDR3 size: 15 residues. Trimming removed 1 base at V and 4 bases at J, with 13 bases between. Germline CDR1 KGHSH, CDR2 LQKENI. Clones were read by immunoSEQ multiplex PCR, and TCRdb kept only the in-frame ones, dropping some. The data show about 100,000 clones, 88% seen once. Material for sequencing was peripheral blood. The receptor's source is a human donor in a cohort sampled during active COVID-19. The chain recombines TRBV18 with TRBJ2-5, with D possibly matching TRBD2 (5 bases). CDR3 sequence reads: CASSPLEGVRETQYF. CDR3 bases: TGTGCCAGCTCACCACTTGAGGGAGTCAGAGAGACCCAGTACTTC.